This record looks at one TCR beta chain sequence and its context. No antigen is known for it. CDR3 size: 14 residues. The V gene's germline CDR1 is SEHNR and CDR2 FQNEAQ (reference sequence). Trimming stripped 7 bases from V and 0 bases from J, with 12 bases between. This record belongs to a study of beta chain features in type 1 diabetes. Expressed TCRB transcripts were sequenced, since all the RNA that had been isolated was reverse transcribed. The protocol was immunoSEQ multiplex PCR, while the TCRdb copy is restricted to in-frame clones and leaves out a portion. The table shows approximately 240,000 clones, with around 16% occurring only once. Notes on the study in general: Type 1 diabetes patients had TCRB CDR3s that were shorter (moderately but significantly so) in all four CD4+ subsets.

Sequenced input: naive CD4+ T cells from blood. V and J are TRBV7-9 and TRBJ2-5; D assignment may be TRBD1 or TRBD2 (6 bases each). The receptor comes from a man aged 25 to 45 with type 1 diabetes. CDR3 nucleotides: TGTGCCAGCAACCCGCGGGACAACCAAGAGACCCAGTACTTC. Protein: CASNPRDNQETQYF. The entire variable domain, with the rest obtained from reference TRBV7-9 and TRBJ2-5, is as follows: DTGVSQNPRHKITKRGQNVTFRCDPISEHNRLYWYRQTLGQGPEFLTYFQNEAQLEKSRLLSDRFSAERPKGSFSTLEIQRTEQGDSAMYLCASNPRDNQETQYFGPGTRLLVL.